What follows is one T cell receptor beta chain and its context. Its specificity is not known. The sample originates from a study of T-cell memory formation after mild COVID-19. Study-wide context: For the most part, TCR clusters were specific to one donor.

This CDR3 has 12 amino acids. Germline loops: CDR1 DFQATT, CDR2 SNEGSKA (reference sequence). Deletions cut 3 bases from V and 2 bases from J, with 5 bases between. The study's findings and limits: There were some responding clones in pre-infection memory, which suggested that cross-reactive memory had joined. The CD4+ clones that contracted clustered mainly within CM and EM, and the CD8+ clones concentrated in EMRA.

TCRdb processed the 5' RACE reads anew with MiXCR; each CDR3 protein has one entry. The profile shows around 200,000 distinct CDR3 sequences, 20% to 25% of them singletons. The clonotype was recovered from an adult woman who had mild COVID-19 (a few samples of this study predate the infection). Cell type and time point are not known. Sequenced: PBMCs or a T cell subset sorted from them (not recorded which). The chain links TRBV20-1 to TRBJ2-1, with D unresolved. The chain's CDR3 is CSASATYNEQFF. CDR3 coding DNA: TGCAGTGCTAGTGCTACCTACAATGAGCAGTTCTTC.